These 5 T cell receptor beta chains were sequenced from one sample in a study of blood T cell repertoires in COVID-19. Only in-frame clones appear in the TCRdb table, and some are missing; sequencing was by immunoSEQ multiplex PCR. The sample lists approximately 210,000 clones; roughly 82% were seen once. Sequenced input: peripheral blood. The receptors originated from a woman aged 40 to 49 with acute or convalescent COVID-19.

This chain joins TRBV28 and TRBJ1-6; TRBD1 is a possible D gene (5 bases). Germline V gene lookup returns CDR1 MDHEN and CDR2 SYDVKM. V was cut by 3 bases and J by 5 bases, with 11 bases left in between. The CDR3 consists of 15 residues. The CDR3 sequence: CASSLVRQNNSPLHF. The CDR3 nucleotides are TGTGCCAGCAGTTTGGTCAGACAGAATAATTCACCCCTCCACTTT. The full variable domain, its missing parts supplied by reference TRBV28 and TRBJ1-6, is DVKVTQSSRYLVKRTGEKVFLECVQDMDHENMFWYRQDPGLGLRLIYFSYDVKMKEKGDIPEGYSVSREKKERFSLILESASTNQTSMYLCASSLVRQNNSPLHFGNGTRLTVT.

The rearrangement joins TRBV11-2 to TRBJ1-1; D remains unclear. Germline CDR1 and CDR2: SGHAT and FQNNGV. The CDR3 is 14 amino acids. Between the trimmed V and J ends, which lost 2 bases and 5 bases, there was a span of 12 bases. The CDR3 loop is CASSLQAGVTEAFF. The CDR3 bases are TGTGCCAGCAGCTTACAAGCAGGTGTTACTGAAGCTTTCTTT.

V is TRBV29-1 and J is TRBJ1-2; weak D call: TRBD1 (5 bases). Trimming pared 6 bases from V and 1 base from J, leaving 12 bases between. Germline V gene sequence: CDR1 SQVTM, CDR2 ANQGSEA. CDR3 length: 13 amino acids. This CDR3 reads CSVGGGDNYGYTF. CDR3 DNA sequence: TGCAGCGTCGGGGGAGGGGATAACTATGGCTACACCTTC.

The chain employs TRBV29-1 and TRBJ2-5; D is perhaps TRBD2 (5 bases). V lost 1 base and J 4 bases, leaving 10 bases between the germline ends. Germline V gene lookup returns CDR1 SQVTM and CDR2 ANQGSEA. There are 13 residues in the CDR3. CDR3 region: CSVEGGLGETQYF. The CDR3 DNA reads as TGCAGCGTTGAAGGAGGGCTAGGAGAGACCCAGTACTTC. Together with reference TRBV29-1 and TRBJ2-5, the CDR3 gives the full variable domain: SAVISQKPSRDICQRGTSLTIQCQVDSQVTMMFWYRQQPGQSLTLIATANQGSEATYESGFVIDKFPISRPNLTFSTLTVSNMSPEDSSIYLCSVEGGLGETQYFGPGTRLLVL.

The chain uses TRBV19 and TRBJ1-1, with a weak D call TRBD1 (6 bases). This CDR3 contains 16 residues. V shed 3 bases and J shed 4 bases, with 18 bases lying between them. Germline assignment: CDR1 LNHDA and CDR2 SQIVND (reference sequence). The CDR3 region has the DNA TGTGCCAGTAGTATGTCAGCGGGGGCGGGGGTCACTGAAGCTTTCTTT. It specifies CASSMSAGAGVTEAFF.